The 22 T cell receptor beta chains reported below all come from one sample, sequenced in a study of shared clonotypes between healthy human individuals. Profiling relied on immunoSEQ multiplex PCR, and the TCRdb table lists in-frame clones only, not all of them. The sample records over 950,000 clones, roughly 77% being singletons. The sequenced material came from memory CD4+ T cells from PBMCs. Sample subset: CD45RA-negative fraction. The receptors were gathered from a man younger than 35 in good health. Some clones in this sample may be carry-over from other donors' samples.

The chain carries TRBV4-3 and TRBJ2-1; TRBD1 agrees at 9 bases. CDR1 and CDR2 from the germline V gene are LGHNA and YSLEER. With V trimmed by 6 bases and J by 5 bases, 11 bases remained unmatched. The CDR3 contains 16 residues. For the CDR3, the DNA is TGCGCCAGCAGGAAACAGGGGGCTGGGCCTAACAATGAGCAGTTCTTC. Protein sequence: CASRKQGAGPNNEQFF.

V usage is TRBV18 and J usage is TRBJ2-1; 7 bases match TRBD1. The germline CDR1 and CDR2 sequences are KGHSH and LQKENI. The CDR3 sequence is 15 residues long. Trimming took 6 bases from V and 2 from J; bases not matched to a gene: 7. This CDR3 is CASSPTGDPYNEQFF. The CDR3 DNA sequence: TGTGCCAGCTCGCCTACAGGGGACCCCTACAATGAGCAGTTCTTC.

The CDR3 spells CASSSEKLGYEQYF. CDR3 DNA: TGTGCCAGCAGCTCAGAAAAGCTCGGCTACGAGCAGTACTTC. The chain links TRBV4-2 to TRBJ2-7; D call uncertain. CDR1 and CDR2 (germline): LGHNA, YNFKEQ. Trimming shortened V by 5 bases and J by 3 bases, and 14 bases separated the two germline ends. The CDR3 is made up of 14 amino acids.

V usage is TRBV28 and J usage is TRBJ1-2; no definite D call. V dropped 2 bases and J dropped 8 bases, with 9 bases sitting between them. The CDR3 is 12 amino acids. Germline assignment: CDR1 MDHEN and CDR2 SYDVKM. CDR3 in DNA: TGTGCCAGCAGTTTAGTGGCAGTCGGCTACACCTTC. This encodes CASSLVAVGYTF.

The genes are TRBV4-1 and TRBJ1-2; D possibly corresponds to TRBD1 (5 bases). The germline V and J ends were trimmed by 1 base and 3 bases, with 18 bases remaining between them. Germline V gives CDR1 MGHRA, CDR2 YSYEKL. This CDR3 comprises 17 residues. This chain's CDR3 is CASSQGRDGGYHYGYTF. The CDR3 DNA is TGCGCCAGCAGCCAAGGACGGGACGGGGGGTATCACTATGGCTACACCTTC.

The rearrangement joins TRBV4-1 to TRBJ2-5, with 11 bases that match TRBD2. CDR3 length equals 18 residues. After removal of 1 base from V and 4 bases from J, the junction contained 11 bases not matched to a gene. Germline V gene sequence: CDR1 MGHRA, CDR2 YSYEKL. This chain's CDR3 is CASSQVNSGRGVGETQYF. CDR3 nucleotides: TGCGCCAGCAGCCAAGTCAATAGCGGGAGGGGAGTCGGAGAGACCCAGTACTTC.

In nucleotides, the CDR3 is TGTGCCAGCAGCCCCGACAGAAACACAGATACGCAGTATTTT. Translation gives CASSPDRNTDTQYF. J is TRBJ2-3 and V is TRBV11-3, with D possibly being TRBD1 (5 bases). Germline V CDR1 and CDR2: SGHNT, YENEEA. Deletions cut 5 bases from V and 2 bases from J, with 11 bases between. This CDR3 comprises 14 residues.

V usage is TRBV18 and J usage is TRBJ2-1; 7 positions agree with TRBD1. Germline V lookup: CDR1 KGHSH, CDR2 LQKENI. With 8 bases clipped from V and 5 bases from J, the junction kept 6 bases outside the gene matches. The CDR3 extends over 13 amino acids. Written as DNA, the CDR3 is TGTGCCAGCGGAGACAGGGCCGACAATGAGCAGTTCTTC. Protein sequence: CASGDRADNEQFF.

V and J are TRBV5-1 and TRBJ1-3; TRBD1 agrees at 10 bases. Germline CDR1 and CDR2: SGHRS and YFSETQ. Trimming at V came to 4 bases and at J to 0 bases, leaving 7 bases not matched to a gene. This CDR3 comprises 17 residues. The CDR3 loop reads CASSAGQGDFSGNTIYF. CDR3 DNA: TGCGCCAGCAGCGCAGGACAGGGGGACTTCTCTGGAAACACCATATATTTT.

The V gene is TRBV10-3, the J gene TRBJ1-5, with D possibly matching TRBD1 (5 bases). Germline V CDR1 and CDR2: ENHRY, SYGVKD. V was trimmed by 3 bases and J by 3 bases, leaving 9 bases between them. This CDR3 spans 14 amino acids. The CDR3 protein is CAISDGAANQPQHF. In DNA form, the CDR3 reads TGTGCCATCAGTGACGGGGCAGCCAATCAGCCCCAGCATTTT.

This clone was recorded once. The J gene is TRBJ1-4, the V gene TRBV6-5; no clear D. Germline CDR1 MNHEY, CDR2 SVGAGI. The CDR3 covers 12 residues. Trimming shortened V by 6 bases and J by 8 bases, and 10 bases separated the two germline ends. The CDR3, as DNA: TGTGCCAGCAGATCAGATAAGGAAAAACTGTTTTTT. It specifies CASRSDKEKLFF.

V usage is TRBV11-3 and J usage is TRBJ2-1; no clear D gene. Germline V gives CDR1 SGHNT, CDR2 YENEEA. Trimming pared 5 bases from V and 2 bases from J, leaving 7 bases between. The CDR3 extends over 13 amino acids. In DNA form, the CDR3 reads TGTGCCAGCAGCCCGGGTCCCTACAATGAGCAGTTCTTC. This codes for CASSPGPYNEQFF.

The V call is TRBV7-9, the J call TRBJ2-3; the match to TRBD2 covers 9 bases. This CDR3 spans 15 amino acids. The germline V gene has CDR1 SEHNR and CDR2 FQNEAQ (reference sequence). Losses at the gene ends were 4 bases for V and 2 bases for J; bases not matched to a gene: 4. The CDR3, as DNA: TGTGCCAGCAGCTCCGGACTAGCGTTCACAGATACGCAGTATTTT. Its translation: CASSSGLAFTDTQYF.

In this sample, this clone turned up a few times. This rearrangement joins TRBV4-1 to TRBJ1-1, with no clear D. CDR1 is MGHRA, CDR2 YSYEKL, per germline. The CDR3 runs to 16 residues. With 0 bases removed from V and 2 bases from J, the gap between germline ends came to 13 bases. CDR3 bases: TGCGCCAGCAGCCAAGACTCGTCATGGGTCAACACTGAAGCTTTCTTT. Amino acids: CASSQDSSWVNTEAFF.

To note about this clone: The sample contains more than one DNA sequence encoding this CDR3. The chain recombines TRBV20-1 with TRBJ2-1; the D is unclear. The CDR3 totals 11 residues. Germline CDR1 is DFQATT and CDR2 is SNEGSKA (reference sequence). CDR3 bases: TGCAGCCTGGACTCCTACAATGAGCAGTTCTTC. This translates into CSLDSYNEQFF.

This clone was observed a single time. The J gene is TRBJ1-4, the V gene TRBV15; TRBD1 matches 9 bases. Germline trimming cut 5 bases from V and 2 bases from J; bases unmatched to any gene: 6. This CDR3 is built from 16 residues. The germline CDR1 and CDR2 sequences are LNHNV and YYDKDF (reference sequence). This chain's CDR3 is CATSRGQGNTNEKLFF. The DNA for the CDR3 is TGTGCCACCAGCCGCGGACAGGGGAATACTAATGAAAAACTGTTTTTT.

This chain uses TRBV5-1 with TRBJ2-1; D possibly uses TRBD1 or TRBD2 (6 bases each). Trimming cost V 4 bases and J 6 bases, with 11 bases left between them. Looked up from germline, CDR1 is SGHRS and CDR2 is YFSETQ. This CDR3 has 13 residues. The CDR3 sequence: CASSPGGANEQFF. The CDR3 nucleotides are TGCGCCAGCAGCCCCGGGGGCGCCAATGAGCAGTTCTTC.

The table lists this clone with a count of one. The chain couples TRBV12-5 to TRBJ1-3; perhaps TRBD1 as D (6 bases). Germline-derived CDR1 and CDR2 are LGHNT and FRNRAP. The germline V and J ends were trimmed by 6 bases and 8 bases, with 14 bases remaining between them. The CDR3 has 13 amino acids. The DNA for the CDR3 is TGTGCTAGTGGAACAACAGGGTTGGACACCATATATTTT. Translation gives CASGTTGLDTIYF.

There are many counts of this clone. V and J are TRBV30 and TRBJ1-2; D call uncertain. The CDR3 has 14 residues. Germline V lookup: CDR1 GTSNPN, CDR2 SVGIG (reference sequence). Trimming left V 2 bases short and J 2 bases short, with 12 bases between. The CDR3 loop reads CAWSTGDGNYGYTF. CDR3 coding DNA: TGTGCCTGGAGTACGGGAGATGGGAACTATGGCTACACCTTC.

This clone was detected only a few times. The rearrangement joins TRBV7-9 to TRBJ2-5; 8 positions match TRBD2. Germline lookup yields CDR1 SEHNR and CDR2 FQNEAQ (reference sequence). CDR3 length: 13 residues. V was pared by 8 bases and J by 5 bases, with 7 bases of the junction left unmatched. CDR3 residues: CASLKAGAETQYF. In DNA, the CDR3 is TGTGCCAGCCTGAAAGCGGGAGCTGAGACCCAGTACTTC.

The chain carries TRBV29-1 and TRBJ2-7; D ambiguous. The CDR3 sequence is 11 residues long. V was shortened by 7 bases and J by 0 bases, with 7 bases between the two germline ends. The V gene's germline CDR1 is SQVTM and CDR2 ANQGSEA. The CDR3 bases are TGCAGCGCCACACTCTCCTACGAGCAGTACTTC. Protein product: CSATLSYEQYF.

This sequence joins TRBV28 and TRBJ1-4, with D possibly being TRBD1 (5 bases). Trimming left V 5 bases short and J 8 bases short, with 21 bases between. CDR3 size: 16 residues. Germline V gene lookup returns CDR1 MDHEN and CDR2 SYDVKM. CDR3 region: CASSPPGSGGREKLFF. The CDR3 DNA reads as TGTGCCAGCAGTCCTCCGGGCTCCGGGGGAAGGGAAAAACTGTTTTTT.